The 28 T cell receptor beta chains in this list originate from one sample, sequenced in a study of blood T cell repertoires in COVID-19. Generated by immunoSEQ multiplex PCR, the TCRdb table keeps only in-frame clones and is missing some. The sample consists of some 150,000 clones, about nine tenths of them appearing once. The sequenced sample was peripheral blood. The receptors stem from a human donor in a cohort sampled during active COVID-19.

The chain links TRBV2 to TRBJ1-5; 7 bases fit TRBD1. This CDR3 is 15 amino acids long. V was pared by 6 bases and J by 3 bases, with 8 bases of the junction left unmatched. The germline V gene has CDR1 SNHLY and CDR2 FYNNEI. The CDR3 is CASSEQGLINQPQHF. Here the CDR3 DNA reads TGTGCCAGCAGCGAACAGGGGTTAATCAATCAGCCCCAGCATTTT.

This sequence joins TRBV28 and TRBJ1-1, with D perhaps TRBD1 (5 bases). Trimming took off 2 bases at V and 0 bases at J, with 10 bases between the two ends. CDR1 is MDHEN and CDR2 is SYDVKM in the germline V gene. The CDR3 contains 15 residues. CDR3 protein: CASSLPTVLNTEAFF. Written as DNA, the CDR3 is TGTGCCAGCAGTTTACCGACAGTGCTGAACACTGAAGCTTTCTTT. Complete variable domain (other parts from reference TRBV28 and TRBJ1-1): DVKVTQSSRYLVKRTGEKVFLECVQDMDHENMFWYRQDPGLGLRLIYFSYDVKMKEKGDIPEGYSVSREKKERFSLILESASTNQTSMYLCASSLPTVLNTEAFFGQGTRLTVV.

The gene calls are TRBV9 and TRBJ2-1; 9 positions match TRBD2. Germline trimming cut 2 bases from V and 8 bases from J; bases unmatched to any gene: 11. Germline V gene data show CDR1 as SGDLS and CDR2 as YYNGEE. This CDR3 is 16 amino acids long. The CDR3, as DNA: TGTGCCAGCAGCGTTACCCTAGCGGGGATAGGGGATGAGCAGTTCTTC. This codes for CASSVTLAGIGDEQFF. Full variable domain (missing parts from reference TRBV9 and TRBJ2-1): DSGVTQTPKHLITATGQRVTLRCSPRSGDLSVYWYQQSLDQGLQFLIQYYNGEERAKGNILERFSAQQFPDLHSELNLSSLELGDSALYFCASSVTLAGIGDEQFFGPGTRLTVL.

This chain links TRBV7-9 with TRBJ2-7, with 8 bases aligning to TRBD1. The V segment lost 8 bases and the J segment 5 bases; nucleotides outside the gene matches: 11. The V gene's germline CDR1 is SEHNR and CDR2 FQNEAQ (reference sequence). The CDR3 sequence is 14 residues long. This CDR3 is CASGPGTGWNEQYF. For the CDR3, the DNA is TGTGCCAGCGGTCCCGGGACAGGTTGGAACGAGCAGTACTTC.

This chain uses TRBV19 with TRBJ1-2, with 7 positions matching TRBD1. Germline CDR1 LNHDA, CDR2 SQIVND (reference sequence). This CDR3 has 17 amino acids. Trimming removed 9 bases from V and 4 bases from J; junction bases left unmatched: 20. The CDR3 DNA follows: TGTGCCAGCAATTCGGGAACAGACAGGGAAGGGGCCTATGGCTACACCTTC. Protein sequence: CASNSGTDREGAYGYTF. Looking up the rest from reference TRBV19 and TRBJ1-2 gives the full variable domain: DGGITQSPKYLFRKEGQNVTLSCEQNLNHDAMYWYRQDPGQGLRLIYYSQIVNDFQKGDIAEGYSVSREKKESFPLTVTSAQKNPTAFYLCASNSGTDREGAYGYTFGSGTRLTVV.

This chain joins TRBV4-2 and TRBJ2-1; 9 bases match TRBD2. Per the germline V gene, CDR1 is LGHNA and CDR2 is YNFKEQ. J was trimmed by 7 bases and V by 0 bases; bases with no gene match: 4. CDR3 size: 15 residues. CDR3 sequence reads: CASSQDTGLANEQFF. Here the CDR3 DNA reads TGTGCCAGCAGCCAAGATACGGGACTAGCAAATGAGCAGTTCTTC.

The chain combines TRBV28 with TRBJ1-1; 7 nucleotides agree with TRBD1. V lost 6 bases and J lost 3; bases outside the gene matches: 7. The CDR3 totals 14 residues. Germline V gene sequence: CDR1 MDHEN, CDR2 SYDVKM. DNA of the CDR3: TGTGCCAGCAGAAGGGGGCAGGCCGACACTGAAGCTTTCTTT. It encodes CASRRGQADTEAFF. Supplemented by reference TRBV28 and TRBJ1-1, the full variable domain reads DVKVTQSSRYLVKRTGEKVFLECVQDMDHENMFWYRQDPGLGLRLIYFSYDVKMKEKGDIPEGYSVSREKKERFSLILESASTNQTSMYLCASRRGQADTEAFFGQGTRLTVV.

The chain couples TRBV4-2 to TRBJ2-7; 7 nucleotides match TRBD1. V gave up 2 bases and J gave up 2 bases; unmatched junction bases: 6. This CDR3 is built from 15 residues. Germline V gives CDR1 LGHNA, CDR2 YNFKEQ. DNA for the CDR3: TGTGCCAGCAGCCAATTGTGGGACAGCCCCTACGAGCAGTACTTC. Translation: CASSQLWDSPYEQYF.

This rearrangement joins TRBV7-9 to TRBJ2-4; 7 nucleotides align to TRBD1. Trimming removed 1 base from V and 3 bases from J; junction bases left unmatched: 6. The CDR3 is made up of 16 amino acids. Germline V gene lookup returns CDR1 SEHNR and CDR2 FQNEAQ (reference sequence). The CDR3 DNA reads TGTGCCAGCAGCTTAGTAGGACAGGCAGACAAAAACATTCAGTACTTC. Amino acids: CASSLVGQADKNIQYF.

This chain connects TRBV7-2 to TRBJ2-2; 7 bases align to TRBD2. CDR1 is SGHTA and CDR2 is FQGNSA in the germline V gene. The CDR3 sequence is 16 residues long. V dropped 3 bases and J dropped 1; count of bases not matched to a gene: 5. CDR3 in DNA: TGTGCCAGCAGCTTGGTGGTAGCGGGGAACACCGGGGAGCTGTTTTTT. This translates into CASSLVVAGNTGELFF.

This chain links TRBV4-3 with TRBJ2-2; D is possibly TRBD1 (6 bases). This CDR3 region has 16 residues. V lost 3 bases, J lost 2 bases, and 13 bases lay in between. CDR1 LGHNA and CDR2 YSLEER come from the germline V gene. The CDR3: CASSHRRDTNTGELFF. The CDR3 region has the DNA TGCGCCAGCAGCCACCGCCGGGACACAAACACCGGGGAGCTGTTTTTT.

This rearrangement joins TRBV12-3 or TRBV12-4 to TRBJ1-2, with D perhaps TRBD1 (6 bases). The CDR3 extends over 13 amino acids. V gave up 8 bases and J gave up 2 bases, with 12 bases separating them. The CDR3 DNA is TGTGCCAGCGACCCTACAGGGAACTATGGCTACACCTTC. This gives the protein CASDPTGNYGYTF.

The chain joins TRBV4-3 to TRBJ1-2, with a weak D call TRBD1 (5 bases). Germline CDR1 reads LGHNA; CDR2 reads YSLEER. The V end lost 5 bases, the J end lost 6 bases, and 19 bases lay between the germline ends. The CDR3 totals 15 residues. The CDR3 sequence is CASSRNNQGSNGYTF. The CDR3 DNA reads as TGCGCCAGCAGCAGGAATAATCAGGGAAGTAATGGCTACACCTTC.

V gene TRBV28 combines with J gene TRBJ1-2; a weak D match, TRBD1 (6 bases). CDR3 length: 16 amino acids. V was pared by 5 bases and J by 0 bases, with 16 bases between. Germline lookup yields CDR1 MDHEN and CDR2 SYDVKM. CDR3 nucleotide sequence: TGTGCCAGCAGTATACAGGGCCGCCCTTCTAACTATGGCTACACCTTC. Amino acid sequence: CASSIQGRPSNYGYTF.

CDR3 sequence (DNA): TGTGCCAGCAGCGACCGGGGAACCTATAATTCACCCCTCCACTTT. Its translation is CASSDRGTYNSPLHF. The chain couples TRBV7-9 to TRBJ1-6; D remains ambiguous. V lost 5 bases, J lost 2 bases, and 10 bases lay in between. This CDR3 spans 15 amino acids. In germline, CDR1 is SEHNR, CDR2 FQNEAQ (reference sequence).

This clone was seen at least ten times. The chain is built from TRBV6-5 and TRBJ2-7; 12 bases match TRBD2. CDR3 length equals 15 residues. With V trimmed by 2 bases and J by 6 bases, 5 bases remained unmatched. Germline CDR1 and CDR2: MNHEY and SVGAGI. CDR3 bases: TGTGCCAGCAGTTACAGGTCTAGCGGGGGGGTCGAGCAGTACTTC. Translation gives CASSYRSSGGVEQYF.

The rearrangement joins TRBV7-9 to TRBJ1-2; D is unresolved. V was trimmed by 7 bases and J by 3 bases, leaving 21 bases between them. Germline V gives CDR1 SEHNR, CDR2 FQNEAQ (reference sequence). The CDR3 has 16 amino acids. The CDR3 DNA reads TGTGCCAGCATCCAAAGTCGGATGGCCGGGGACTATGGCTACACCTTC. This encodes CASIQSRMAGDYGYTF.

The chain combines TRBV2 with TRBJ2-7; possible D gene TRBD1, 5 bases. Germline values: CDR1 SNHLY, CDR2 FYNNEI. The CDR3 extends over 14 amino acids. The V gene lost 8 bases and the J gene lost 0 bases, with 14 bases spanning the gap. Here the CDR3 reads CASGRQLPSYEQYF. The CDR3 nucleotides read TGTGCCAGCGGTCGACAGTTACCCTCCTACGAGCAGTACTTC.

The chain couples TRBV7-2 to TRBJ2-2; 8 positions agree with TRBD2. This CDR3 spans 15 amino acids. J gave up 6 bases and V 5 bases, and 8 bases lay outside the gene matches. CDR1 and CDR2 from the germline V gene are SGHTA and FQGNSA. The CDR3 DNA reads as TGTGCCAGCAGCCAACTTAGCGGGAATCCCGGGGAGCTGTTTTTT. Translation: CASSQLSGNPGELFF.

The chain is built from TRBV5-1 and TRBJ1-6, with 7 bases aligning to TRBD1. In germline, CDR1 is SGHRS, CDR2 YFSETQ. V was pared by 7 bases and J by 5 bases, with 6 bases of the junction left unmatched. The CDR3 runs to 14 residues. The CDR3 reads CASSRQGDNSPLHF. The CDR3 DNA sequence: TGCGCCAGCTCTAGACAGGGAGATAATTCACCCCTCCACTTT.

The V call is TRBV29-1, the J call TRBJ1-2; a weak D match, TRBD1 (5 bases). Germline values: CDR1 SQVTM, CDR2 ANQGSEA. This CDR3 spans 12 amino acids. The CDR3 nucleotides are TGCAGTGCCCCCGGGACTGCGTATGGCTACACCTTC. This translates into CSAPGTAYGYTF.

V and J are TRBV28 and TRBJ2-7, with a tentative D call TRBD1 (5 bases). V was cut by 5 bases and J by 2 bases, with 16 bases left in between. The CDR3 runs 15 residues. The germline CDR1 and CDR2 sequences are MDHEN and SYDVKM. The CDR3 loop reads CASSPPGRTPYEQYF. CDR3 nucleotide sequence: TGTGCCAGCAGTCCCCCAGGGCGGACACCCTACGAGCAGTACTTC.

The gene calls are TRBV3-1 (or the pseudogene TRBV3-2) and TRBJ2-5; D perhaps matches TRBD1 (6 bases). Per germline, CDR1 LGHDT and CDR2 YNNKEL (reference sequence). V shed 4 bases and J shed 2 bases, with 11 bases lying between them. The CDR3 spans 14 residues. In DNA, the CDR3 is TGTGCCAGCAGCCGACAGGACAGACAAGAGACCCAGTACTTC. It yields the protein CASSRQDRQETQYF.

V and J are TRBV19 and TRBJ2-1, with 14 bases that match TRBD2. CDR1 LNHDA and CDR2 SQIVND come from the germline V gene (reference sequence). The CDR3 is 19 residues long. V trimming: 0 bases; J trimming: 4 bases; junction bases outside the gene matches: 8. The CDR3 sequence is CASSIELGLAGGPYNEQFF. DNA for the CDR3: TGTGCCAGTAGTATAGAGCTCGGACTAGCGGGGGGACCTTACAATGAGCAGTTCTTC.

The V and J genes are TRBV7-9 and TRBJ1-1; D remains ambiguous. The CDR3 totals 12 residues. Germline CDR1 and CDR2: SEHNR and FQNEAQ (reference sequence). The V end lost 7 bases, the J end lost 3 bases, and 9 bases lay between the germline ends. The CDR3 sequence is CASTHGDTEAFF. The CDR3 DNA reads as TGTGCCAGCACCCATGGAGACACTGAAGCTTTCTTT.

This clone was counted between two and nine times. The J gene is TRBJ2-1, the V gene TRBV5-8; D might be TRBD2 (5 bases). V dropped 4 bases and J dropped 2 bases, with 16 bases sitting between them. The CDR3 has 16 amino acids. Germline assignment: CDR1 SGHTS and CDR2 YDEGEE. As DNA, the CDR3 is TGTGCCAGCAGCCGGGGTCAGGTTCACACCTACAATGAGCAGTTCTTC. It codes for CASSRGQVHTYNEQFF.

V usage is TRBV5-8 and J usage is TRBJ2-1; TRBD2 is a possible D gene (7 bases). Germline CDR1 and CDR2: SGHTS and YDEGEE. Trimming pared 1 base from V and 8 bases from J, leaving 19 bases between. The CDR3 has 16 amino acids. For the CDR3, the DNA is TGTGCCAGCAGCTTGTGGGGGGGGGCCGGATTCGATGAGCAGTTCTTC. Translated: CASSLWGGAGFDEQFF.

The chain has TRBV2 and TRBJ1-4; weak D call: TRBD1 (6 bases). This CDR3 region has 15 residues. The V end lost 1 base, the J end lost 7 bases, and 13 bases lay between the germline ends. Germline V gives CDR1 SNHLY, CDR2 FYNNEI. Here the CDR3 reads CASSEEGGRGEKLFF. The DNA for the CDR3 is TGTGCCAGCAGTGAAGAAGGGGGAAGGGGTGAAAAACTGTTTTTT.